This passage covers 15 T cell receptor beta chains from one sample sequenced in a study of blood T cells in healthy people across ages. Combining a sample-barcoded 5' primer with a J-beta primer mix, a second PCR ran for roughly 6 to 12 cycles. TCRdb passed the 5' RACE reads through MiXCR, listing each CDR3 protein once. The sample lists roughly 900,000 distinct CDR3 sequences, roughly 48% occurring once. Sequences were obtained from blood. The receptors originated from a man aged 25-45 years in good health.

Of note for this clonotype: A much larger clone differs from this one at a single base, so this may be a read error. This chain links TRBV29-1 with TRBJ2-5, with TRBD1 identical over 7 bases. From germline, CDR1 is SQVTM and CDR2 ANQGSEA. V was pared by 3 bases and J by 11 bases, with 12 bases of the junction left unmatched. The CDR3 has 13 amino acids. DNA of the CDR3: TGCAGCGTTGAGGGCGAGGGGGCCTACGGGCAGTACTTC. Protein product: CSVEGEGAYGQYF.

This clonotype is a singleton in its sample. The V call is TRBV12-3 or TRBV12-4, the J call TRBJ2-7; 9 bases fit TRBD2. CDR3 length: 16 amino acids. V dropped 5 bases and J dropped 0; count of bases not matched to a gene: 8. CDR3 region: CASSALAGSGSYEQYF. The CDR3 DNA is TGTGCCAGCAGTGCTCTAGCGGGGAGCGGCTCCTACGAGCAGTACTTC.

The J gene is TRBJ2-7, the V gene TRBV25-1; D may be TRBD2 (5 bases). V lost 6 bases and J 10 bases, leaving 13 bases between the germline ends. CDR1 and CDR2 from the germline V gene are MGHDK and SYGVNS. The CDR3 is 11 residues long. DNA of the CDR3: TGTGCCAGCAGGGAGGAGAAAGCCCAGTACTTC. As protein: CASREEKAQYF.

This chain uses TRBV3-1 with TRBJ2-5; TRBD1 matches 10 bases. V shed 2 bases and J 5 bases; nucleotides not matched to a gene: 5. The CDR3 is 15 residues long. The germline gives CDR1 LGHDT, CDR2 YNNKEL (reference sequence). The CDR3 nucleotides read TGTGCCAGCAGCCAACAGGGACAGGGGATGGAGACCCAGTACTTC. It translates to CASSQQGQGMETQYF.

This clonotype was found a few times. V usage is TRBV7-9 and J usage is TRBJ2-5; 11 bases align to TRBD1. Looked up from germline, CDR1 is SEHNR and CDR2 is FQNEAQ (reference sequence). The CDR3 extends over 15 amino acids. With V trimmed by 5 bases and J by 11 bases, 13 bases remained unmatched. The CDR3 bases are TGTGCCAGCAGCCCAGGGACAGGGGGTTTGGGGGAGCAGTACTTC. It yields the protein CASSPGTGGLGEQYF.

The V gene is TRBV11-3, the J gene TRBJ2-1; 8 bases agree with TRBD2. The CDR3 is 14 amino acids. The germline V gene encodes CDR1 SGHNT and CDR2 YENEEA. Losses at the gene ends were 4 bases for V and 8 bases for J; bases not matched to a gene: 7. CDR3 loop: CASSSGGAQDEQFF. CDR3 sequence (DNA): TGTGCCAGCAGCTCGGGGGGGGCCCAGGATGAGCAGTTCTTC.

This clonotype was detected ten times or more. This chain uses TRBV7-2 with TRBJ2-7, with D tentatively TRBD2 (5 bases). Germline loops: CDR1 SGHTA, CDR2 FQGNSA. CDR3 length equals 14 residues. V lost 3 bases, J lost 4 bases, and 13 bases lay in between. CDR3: CASSFPSGAYEQYF. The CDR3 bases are TGTGCCAGCAGCTTCCCGAGCGGCGCTTACGAGCAGTACTTC.

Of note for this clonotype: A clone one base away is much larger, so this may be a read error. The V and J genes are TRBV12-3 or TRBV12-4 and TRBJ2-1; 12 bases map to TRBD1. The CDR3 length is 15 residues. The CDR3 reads CASSWDRGLDNERFF. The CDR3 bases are TGTGCCAGTTCATGGGACAGGGGGCTGGACAATGAGCGGTTCTTC.

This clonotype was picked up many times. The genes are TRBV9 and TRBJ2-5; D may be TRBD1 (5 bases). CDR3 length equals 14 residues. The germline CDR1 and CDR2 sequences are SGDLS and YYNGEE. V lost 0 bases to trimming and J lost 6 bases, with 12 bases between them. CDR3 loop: CASSVGPGQQTQYF. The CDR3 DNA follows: TGTGCCAGCAGCGTAGGGCCAGGGCAACAGACCCAGTACTTC.

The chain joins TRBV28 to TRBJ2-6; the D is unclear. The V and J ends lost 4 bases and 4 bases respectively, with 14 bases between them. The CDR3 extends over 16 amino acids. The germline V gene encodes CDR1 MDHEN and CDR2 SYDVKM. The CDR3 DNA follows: TGTGCCAGCAGTTCCCCGGACCGTCCCGGGGCCAACGTCCTGACTTTC. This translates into CASSSPDRPGANVLTF.

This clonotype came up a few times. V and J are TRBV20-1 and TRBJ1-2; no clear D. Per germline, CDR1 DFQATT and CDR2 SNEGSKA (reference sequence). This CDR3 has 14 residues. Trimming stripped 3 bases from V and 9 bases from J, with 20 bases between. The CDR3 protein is CSASPQALMGSYTF. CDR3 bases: TGCAGTGCTAGCCCGCAAGCTCTAATGGGTAGCTACACCTTC.

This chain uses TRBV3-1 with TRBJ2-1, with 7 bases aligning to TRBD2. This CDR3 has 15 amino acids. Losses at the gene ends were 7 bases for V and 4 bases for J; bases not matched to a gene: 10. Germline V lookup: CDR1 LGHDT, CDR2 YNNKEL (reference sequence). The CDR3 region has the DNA TGTGCCAGCAACCTCGGGACTAACGGTTACAATGAGCAGTTCTTC. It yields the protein CASNLGTNGYNEQFF.

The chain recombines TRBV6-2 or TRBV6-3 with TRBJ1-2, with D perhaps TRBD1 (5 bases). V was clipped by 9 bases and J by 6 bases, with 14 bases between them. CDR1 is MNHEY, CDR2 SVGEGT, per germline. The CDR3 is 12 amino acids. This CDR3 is CASTAGFHGYTF. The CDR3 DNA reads TGTGCCAGTACCGCAGGGTTCCATGGCTACACCTTC.

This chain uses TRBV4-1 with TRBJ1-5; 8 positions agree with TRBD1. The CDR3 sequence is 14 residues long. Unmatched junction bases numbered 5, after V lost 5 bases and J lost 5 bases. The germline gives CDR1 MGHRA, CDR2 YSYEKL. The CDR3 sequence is CASSLTGEDQPQHF. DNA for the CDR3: TGCGCCAGCAGCTTGACAGGGGAAGATCAGCCCCAGCATTTT.

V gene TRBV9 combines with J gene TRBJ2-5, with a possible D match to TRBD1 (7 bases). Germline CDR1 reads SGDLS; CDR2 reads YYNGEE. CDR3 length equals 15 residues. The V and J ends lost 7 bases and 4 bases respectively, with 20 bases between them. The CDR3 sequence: CASGLGGGRRETQYF. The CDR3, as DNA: TGTGCCAGCGGTCTCGGAGGGGGCCGCCGAGAGACCCAGTACTTC.